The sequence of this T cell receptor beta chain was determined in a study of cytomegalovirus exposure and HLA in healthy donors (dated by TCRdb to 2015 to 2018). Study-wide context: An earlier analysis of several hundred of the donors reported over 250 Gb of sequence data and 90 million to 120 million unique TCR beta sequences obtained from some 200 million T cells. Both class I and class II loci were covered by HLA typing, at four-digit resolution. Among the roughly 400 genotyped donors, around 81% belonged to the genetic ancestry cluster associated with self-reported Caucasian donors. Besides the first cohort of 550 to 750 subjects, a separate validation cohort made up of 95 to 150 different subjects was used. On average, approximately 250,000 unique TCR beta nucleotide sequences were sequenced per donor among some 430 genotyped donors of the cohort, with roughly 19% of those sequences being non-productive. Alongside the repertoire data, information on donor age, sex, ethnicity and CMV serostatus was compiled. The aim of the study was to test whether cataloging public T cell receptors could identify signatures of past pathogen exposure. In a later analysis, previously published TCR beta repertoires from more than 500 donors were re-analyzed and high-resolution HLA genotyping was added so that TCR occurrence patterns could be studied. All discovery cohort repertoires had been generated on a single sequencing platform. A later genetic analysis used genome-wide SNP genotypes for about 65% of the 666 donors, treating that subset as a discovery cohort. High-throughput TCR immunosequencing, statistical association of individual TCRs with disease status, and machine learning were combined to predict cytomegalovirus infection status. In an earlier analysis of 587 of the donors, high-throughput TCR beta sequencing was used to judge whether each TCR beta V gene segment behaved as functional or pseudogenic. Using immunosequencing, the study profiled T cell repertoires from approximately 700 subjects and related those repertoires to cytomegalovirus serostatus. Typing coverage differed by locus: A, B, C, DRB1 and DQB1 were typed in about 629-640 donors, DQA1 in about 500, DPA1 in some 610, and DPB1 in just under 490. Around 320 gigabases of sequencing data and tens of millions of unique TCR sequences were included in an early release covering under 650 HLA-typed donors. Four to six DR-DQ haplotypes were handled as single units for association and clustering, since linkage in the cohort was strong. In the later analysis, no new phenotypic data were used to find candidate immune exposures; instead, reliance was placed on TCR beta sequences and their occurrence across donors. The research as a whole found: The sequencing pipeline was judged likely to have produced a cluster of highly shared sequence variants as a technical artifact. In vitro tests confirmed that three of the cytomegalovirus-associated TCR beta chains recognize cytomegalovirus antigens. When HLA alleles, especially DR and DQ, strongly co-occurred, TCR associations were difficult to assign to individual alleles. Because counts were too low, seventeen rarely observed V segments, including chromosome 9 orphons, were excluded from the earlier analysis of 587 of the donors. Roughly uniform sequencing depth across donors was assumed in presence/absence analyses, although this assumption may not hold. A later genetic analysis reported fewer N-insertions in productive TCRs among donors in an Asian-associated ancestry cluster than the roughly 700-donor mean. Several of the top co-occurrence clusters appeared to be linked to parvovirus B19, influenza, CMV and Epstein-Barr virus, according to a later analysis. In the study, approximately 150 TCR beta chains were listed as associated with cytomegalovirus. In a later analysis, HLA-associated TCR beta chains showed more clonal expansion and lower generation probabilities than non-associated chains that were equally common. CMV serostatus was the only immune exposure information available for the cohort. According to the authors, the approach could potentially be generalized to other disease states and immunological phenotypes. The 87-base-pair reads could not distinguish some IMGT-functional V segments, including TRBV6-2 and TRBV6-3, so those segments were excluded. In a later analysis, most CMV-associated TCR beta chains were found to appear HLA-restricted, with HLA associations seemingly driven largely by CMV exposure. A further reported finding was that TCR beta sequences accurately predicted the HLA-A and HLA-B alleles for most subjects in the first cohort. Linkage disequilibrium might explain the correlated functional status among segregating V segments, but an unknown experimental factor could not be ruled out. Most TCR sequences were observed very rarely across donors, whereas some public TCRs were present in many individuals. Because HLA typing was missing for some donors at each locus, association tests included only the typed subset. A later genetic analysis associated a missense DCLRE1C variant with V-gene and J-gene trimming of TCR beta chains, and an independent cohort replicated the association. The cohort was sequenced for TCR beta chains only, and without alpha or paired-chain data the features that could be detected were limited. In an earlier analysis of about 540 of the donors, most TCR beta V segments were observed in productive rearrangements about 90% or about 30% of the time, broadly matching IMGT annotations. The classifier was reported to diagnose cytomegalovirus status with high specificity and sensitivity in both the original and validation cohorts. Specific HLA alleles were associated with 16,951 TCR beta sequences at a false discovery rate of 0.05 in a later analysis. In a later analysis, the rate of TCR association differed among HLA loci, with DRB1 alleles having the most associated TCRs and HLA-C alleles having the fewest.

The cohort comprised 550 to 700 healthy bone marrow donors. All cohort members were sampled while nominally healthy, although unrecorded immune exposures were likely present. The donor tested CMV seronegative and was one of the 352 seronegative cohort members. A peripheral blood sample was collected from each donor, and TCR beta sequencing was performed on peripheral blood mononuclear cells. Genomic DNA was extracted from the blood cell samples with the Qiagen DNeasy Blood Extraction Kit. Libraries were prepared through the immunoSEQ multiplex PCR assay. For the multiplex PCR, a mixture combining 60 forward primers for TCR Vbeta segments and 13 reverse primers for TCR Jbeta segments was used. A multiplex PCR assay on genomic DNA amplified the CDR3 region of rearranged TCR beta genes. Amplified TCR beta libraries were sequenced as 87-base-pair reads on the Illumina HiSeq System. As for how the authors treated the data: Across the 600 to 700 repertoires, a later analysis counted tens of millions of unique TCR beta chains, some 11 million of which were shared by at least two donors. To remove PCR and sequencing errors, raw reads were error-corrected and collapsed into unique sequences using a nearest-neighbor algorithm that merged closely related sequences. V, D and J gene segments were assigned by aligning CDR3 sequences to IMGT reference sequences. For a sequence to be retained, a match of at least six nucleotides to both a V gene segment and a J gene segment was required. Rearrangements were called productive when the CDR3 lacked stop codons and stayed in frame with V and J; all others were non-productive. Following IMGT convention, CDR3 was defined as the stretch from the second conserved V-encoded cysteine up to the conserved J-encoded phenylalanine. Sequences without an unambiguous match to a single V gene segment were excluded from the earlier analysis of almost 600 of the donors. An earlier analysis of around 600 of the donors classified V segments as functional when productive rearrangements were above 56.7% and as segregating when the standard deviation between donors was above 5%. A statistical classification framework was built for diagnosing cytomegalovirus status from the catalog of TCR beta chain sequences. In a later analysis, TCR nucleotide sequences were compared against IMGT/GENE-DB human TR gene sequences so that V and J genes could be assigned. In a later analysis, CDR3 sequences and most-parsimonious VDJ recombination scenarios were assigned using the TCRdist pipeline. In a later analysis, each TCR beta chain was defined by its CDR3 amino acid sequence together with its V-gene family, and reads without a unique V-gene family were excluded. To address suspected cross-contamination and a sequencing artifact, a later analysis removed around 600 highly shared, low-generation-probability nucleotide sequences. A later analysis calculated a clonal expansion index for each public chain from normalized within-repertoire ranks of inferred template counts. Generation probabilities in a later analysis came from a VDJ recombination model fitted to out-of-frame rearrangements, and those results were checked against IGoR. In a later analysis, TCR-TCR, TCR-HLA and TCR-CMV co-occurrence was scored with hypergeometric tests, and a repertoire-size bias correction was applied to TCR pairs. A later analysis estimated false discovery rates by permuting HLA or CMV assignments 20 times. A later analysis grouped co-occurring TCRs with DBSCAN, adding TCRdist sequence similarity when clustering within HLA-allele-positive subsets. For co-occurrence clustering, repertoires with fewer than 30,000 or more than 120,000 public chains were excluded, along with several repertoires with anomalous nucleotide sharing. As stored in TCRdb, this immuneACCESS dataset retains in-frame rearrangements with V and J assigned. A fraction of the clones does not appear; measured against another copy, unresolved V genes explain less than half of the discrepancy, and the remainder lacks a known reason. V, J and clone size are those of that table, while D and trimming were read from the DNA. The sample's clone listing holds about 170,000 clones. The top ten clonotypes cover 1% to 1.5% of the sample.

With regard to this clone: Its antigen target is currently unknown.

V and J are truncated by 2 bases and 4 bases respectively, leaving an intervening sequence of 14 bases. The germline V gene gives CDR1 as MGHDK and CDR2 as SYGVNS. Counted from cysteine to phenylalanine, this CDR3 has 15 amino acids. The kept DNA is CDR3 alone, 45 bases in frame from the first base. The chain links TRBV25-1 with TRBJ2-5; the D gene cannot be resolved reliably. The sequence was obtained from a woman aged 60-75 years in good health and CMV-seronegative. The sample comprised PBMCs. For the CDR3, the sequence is CASSENAPRVETQYF. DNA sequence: TGTGCCAGCAGTGAAAATGCCCCTCGGGTAGAGACCCAGTACTTC.